These T cell receptor beta chains were read from a single sample in a study of T cells in Graves' hyperthyroidism and ophthalmopathy. MiXCR, run by TCRdb on the multiplex PCR reads, gives a single entry per CDR3 protein. The table has 400,000 to 500,000 distinct CDR3 sequences, approximately 15% seen once; the top ten hold about 17%. Sequenced input: blood. These receptors all stem from a woman aged 18-29 years with Graves' hyperthyroidism. The conserved cysteine and the conserved F or W are not part of the CDR3 here.

j_call: TRBJ1-6; v_call: TRBV30; cdr3_aa: AWSVGDINSPLH
j_call: TRBJ1-1; v_call: TRBV6-2/TRBV6-3; cdr3_aa: ASSNTPRAEAF
j_call: TRBJ1-1; v_call: TRBV11-3; cdr3_aa: ASSPGQGEAF
j_call: TRBJ2-1; v_call: TRBV27; cdr3_aa: ASNLETGGSSYNEQF
j_call: TRBJ2-1; v_call: TRBV11-3; cdr3_aa: ASSLDLLGREWDNEQF
j_call: TRBJ2-1; v_call: TRBV20-1; cdr3_aa: SASGSHSNEQF
j_call: TRBJ2-1; v_call: TRBV20-1; cdr3_aa: SAHRGLAGGSYNEQF
j_call: TRBJ2-4; v_call: TRBV11-2; cdr3_aa: ASSYTGTVGLDKNIQY
j_call: TRBJ2-3; v_call: TRBV20-1; cdr3_aa: SAGTGTDTQY
j_call: TRBJ1-2; v_call: TRBV11-2; cdr3_aa: ASSLDTRLYGYT
j_call: TRBJ2-2; v_call: TRBV19; cdr3_aa: ASTDRVNTGELF
j_call: TRBJ1-2; v_call: TRBV16; cdr3_aa: ASSQSREFYGYT
j_call: TRBJ2-7; v_call: TRBV4-1; cdr3_aa: ASSQDRYRGLSYEQY
j_call: TRBJ2-7; v_call: TRBV12-3/TRBV12-4; cdr3_aa: ASSATSYEQY
j_call: TRBJ2-3; v_call: TRBV7-3; cdr3_aa: ASASLKGLHNTDTQY
j_call: TRBJ2-1; v_call: TRBV5-5; cdr3_aa: ASGELAGNHNEQF
j_call: TRBJ1-1; v_call: TRBV11-2; cdr3_aa: ASSREILNTEAF
j_call: TRBJ2-3; v_call: TRBV6-1; cdr3_aa: ASRFSPGFTDTQY
j_call: TRBJ2-3; v_call: TRBV5-1; cdr3_aa: ASSPRLAGGQDTQY
j_call: TRBJ1-4; v_call: TRBV20-1; cdr3_aa: SASREEKTNEKLF
j_call: TRBJ1-1; v_call: TRBV12-3/TRBV12-4; cdr3_aa: ASRQDRENTEAF
j_call: TRBJ1-4; v_call: TRBV27; cdr3_aa: ASSPGPKGGAAEKLF
j_call: TRBJ2-1; v_call: TRBV15; cdr3_aa: ATSRMQGAVVNEQF
j_call: TRBJ2-2; v_call: TRBV11-2; cdr3_aa: ASSLVMGGPRELF
j_call: TRBJ2-7; v_call: TRBV12-5; cdr3_aa: ASTLTGWDEQY
j_call: TRBJ2-3; v_call: TRBV12-3/TRBV12-4; cdr3_aa: ASSPGTRESTDTQY
j_call: TRBJ1-1; v_call: TRBV10-2; cdr3_aa: ASSGRTGATEAF
j_call: TRBJ2-1; v_call: TRBV20-1; cdr3_aa: SARDHRVSSNEQF
j_call: TRBJ2-1; v_call: TRBV29-1; cdr3_aa: SVETSGSLNEQF
j_call: TRBJ2-1; v_call: TRBV12-3/TRBV12-4; cdr3_aa: ASIRARYNEQF
j_call: TRBJ1-2; v_call: TRBV29-1; cdr3_aa: SVERGYGYT
j_call: TRBJ2-5; v_call: TRBV7-9; cdr3_aa: ASSLGDYTQETQY
j_call: TRBJ2-3; v_call: TRBV5-1; cdr3_aa: ANSLEDGTDTQY
j_call: TRBJ2-1; v_call: TRBV5-1; cdr3_aa: ASRAESEQF
j_call: TRBJ1-6; v_call: TRBV14; cdr3_aa: ASSLEGSSYNSPLH
j_call: TRBJ1-2; v_call: TRBV6-4; cdr3_aa: ASSYEITYGYT
j_call: TRBJ1-4; v_call: TRBV19; cdr3_aa: ASRRQGNNEKLF
j_call: TRBJ2-7; v_call: TRBV15; cdr3_aa: ATSRDFGTSDSEQY
j_call: TRBJ1-6; v_call: TRBV14; cdr3_aa: ASSQGRSAGSYNSPLH
j_call: TRBJ1-2; v_call: TRBV5-1; cdr3_aa: ASSPDRGPANYGYT
j_call: TRBJ2-2; v_call: TRBV12-3/TRBV12-4; cdr3_aa: ASTFLGQGVGELF
j_call: TRBJ2-1; v_call: TRBV7-6; cdr3_aa: ASSLMSRTSWSEQF
j_call: TRBJ2-1; v_call: TRBV20-1; cdr3_aa: SAPRGNEQF
j_call: TRBJ2-1; v_call: TRBV7-9; cdr3_aa: ASSFADNEQF
j_call: TRBJ2-2; v_call: TRBV15; cdr3_aa: ATSRDLSGRPGTGELF
j_call: TRBJ1-1; v_call: TRBV3-1; cdr3_aa: ASSPLGGLRNTEAF
j_call: TRBJ1-6; v_call: TRBV6-1; cdr3_aa: ASSLWSSYNSPLH
j_call: TRBJ2-1; v_call: TRBV29-1; cdr3_aa: SVVGAERGAAPTYNEQF